The entry below gives a single T cell receptor beta chain sequence along with its context. What this receptor recognizes is not known. No clone much larger than this one lies a single base away; base qualities are absent. This record comes from a study of T cells after posttransplantation cyclophosphamide (dated by TCRdb to the mid-2010s). Regarding the study in general: The study tracked T cell repertoire reconstitution by TRB sequencing after myeloablative bone marrow transplantation using posttransplantation cyclophosphamide as GVHD prophylaxis. Antigen receptor sequencing covered samples from approximately 32 PTCy-treated patients and fewer than 20 of their related bone marrow donors. TRB sequencing was performed on blood from all 35 or so PTCy patients with 1-year posttransplant specimens. Up to about 3 additional blood samples from 2 to 5.2 years after transplant were also TRB-sequenced in 3 patients, as was pretransplant blood from several patients. TRA and TRB clonality were tightly correlated in several samples, so subsequent TCR analyses focused on TRB only. Public TRB sequences were searched against a database of over 3,000 sequences associated with responses to pathogens, tumor antigens, self-antigens and alloantigens.

General study outcomes and caveats: The TRB repertoires of T cells infiltrating skin or GI tract showed only limited overlap with the TRB repertoires of T cells in blood. Across approximately 41 patients, TRB clonality was highly associated with recipient CMV seropositivity and CMV reactivation, and PTCy diversity was similar to diversity in CNI/methotrexate controls. Donor-recipient similarity was low at 1-2 months but rose over the first year, and later blood repertoires were often dominated by donor CD8+ memory clones.

The germline V gene supplies CDR1 MNHEY and CDR2 SVGAGI. Counted from cysteine to phenylalanine, this CDR3 has 16 amino acids. Only the CDR3 part of the read is kept: 48 bases, read in frame from the first base. Trimming leaves V shorter by 2 bases and J shorter by 2 bases, with the junction holding 6 bases beyond the gene matches. On the day of marrow donation, related bone marrow donors gave peripheral blood samples. Peripheral blood and bone marrow mononuclear cells were isolated by Ficoll-Hypaque density centrifugation and were cryopreserved. Genomic DNA was the input for TRB sequencing, which was run either with the immunoSEQ assay at survey resolution or with the hsTCRB kit. The original pipeline was this. The immunoSEQ software handled the initial read processing, while the LymphoSeq R package was used for the repertoire analyses. For each TRB dataset, clonality was calculated as 1 minus normalized Shannon entropy, and the Gini coefficient was computed as well. To infer phenotypes in unsorted samples, TRB sequences from sorted subsets of the recipient or donor were mapped onto the unsorted samples of the same recipient. Here the immuneACCESS table is served through TCRdb, limited to in-frame sequences with V and J called. Missing clones are a known gap in these copies; in checked studies unresolved V genes cover under half, and the rest lacks a known reason. V and J calls and clone size are given by that table; D and trimming were obtained from the DNA. The sample table shows around 50,000 clones, and about 90% are seen once. Around 3.2% of the sample goes to the ten largest clones.

The chain employs TRBV6-5 and TRBJ1-5, and TRBD1 matches 7 of the central bases. This receptor was obtained from a woman aged 45-59 years in good health and a related stem cell transplant donor. The sequenced sample was PBMCs. The CDR3 region: CASSYTDDRGNQPQHF. The DNA sequence is TGTGCCAGCAGTTACACCGACGACAGGGGCAATCAGCCCCAGCATTTT.